This TCR beta chain is drawn from a study of post-analysis software for immune sequencing data. Study results and limitations: A handful of TRBV segments were significantly more frequent in patients than in controls. TRBV5-6, TRBV5-1 and TRBV20-1 were among these segments. For normalized Chao1 diversity, multiple sclerosis patients scored significantly lower than controls did. Samples prepared in the same batch strongly co-clustered by F measure.

TCR beta libraries were prepared from cDNA with unique molecular identifiers. Input populations of roughly 0.9 to 10 million T cells gave rise to around 480,000 cDNA molecules. TCRdb reanalysed the PCR reads using MiXCR and keeps one entry per CDR3 protein. The table records roughly 410,000 distinct CDR3 sequences, approximately 38% of them present only once. Note on this clonotype: Its specificity is not known.

The CDR3 has 13 amino acids. The rearrangement links TRBV12-3 or TRBV12-4 to TRBJ2-5, with D possibly TRBD1 on 6 matching bases. The J call may be wrong; the DNA end is better matched by TRBJ2-7. Specimen: blood. This sequence was found in a girl aged 5-17 years with multiple sclerosis. The CDR3 is CASNFDRLDEQYF. DNA of the CDR3: TGTGCCAGCAATTTTGACAGGCTCGACGAGCAGTACTTC.